The T cell receptor (beta chain) under discussion was sequenced for a study of Ad26.COV2.S vaccination and SARS-CoV-2 variants. Study-level information: Intramuscularly, Ad26.COV2.S was given either once or twice, 56 days apart.

About this clone: Its target is unknown.

Treatment specified: approximately 18 received Ad26.COV2.S at low or high dose, single or two shots; a few received placebo; per-sample allocation not given. Day 63 after the first vaccine or placebo injection was the time point for sampling. In the vaccine, an Ad26 vector expressed the SARS-CoV-2 spike of the Wuhan strain. Broader study findings: Assessments of TCR breadth and depth may have underestimated the total T cell responses. Spike-specific CD8+ and CD4+ T cell responses reportedly showed substantial breadth after vaccination.

Sequencing was performed with immunoSEQ multiplex PCR; in TCRdb, only in-frame clones are kept and a portion is missing. The table lists around 400,000 clones, 89% of them singletons. CDR3 length: 16 amino acids. Looked up from germline, CDR1 is MGHDK and CDR2 is SYGVNS. Trimming removed 0 bases at V and 2 bases at J, with 14 bases between. The chain carries TRBV25-1 and TRBJ2-7; D remains unclear. The receptor comes from a person aged 18-65 years who received the Ad26.COV2.S COVID-19 vaccine or a placebo. The sequencing used peripheral blood, collected in a trial of Ad26.COV2.S vaccine versus placebo. CDR3 DNA sequence: TGTGCCAGCAGTGAATATGGCGCTAGATACACCTACGAGCAGTACTTC. This translates into CASSEYGARYTYEQYF.